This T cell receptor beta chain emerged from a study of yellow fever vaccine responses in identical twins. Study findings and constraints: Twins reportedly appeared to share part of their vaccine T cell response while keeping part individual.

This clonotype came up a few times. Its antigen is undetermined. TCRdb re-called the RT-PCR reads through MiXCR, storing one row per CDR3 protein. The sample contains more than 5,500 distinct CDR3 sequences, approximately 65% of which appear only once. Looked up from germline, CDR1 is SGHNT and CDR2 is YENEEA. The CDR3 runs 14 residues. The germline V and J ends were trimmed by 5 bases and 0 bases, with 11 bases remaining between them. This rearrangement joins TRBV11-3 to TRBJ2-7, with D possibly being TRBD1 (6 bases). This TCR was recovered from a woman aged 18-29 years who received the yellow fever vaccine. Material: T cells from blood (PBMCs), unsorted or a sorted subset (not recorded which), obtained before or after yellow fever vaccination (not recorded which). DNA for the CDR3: TGTGCCAGCAGCGACTACAGGGACTCCTACGAGCAGTACTTC. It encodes CASSDYRDSYEQYF.